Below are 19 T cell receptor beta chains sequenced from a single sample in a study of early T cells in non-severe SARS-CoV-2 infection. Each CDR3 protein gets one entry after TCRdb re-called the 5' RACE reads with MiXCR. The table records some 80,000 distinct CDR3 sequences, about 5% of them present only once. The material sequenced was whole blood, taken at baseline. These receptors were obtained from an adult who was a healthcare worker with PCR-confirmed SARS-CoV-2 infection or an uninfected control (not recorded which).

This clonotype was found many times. CDR3 residues: CASSWTLGANVLTF. CDR3 coding DNA: TGTGCCAGCAGTTGGACGCTTGGGGCCAACGTCCTGACTTTC. The rearrangement joins TRBV6-5 to TRBJ2-6; no firm D call. Germline V gene data show CDR1 as MNHEY and CDR2 as SVGAGI. The CDR3 extends over 14 amino acids. Between the trimmed V and J ends, which lost 4 bases and 3 bases, there was a span of 7 bases.

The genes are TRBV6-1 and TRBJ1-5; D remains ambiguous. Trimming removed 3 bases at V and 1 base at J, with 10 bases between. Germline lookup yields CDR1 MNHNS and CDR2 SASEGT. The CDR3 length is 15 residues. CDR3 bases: TGTGCCAGCAGTGATCTGTTATTCAGCAATCAGCCCCAGCATTTT. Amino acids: CASSDLLFSNQPQHF.

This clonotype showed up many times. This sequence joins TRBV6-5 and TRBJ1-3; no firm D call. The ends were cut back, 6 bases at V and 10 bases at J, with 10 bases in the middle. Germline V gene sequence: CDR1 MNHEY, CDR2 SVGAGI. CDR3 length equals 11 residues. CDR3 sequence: CASRTGETIYF. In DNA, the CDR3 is TGTGCCAGCAGAACGGGAGAGACCATATATTTT.

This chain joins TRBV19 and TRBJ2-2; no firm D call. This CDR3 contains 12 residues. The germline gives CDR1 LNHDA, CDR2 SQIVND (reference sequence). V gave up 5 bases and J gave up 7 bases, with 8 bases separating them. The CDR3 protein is CASSPSVGELFF. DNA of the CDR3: TGTGCCAGTAGTCCCTCTGTCGGGGAGCTGTTTTTT.

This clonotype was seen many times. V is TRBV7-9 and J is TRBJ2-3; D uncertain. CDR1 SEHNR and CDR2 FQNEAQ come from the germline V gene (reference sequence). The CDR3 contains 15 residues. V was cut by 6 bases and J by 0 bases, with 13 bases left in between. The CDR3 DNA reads TGTGCCAGCAGGCCGACATTAACTAGCACAGATACGCAGTATTTT. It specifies CASRPTLTSTDTQYF.

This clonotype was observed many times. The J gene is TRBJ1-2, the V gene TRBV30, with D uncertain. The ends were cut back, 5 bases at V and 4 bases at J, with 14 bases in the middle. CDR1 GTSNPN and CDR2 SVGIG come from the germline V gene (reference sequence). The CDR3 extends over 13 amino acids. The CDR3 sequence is CAWDAGYGYGYTF. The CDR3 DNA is TGTGCCTGGGACGCCGGATACGGCTATGGCTACACCTTC.

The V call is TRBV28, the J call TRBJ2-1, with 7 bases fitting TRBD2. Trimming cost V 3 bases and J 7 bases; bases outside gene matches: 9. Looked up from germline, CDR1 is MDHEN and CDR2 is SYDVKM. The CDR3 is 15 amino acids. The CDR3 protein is CASSFSGGRENEQFF. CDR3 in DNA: TGTGCCAGCAGTTTTTCGGGAGGAAGGGAGAATGAGCAGTTCTTC.

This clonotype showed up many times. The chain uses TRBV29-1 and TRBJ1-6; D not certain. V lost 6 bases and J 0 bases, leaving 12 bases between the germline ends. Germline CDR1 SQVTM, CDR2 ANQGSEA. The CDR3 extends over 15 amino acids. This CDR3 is CSVAVGSSYNSPLHF. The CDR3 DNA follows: TGCAGCGTGGCCGTCGGGAGCTCCTATAATTCACCCCTCCACTTT.

CDR3 DNA: TGTGCCAGCAGTTTATCGTCGAGGGAGCAGTACTTC. Translated, it gives CASSLSSREQYF. The chain employs TRBV27 and TRBJ2-7; D ambiguous. V gave up 0 bases and J gave up 7 bases, with 7 bases separating them. Germline V CDR1 and CDR2: MNHEY, SMNVEV (reference sequence). The CDR3 has 12 residues.

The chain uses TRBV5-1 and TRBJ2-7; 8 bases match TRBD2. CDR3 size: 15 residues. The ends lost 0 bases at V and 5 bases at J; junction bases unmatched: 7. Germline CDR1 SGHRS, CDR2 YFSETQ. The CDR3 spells CASSLAGGWSHEQYF. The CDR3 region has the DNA TGCGCCAGCAGCTTGGCGGGGGGGTGGAGCCACGAGCAGTACTTC.

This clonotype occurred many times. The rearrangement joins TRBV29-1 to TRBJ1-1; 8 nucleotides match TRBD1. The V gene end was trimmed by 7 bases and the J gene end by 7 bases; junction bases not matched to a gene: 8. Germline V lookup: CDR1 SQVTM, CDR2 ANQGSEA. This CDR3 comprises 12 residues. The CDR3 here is CSASPGGIEAFF. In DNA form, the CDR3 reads TGCAGCGCCTCCCCAGGGGGCATTGAAGCTTTCTTT.

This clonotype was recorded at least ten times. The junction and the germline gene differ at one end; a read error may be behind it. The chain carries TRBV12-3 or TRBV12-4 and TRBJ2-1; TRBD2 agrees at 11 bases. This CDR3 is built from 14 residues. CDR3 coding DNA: TGTGCCAGCAGTTTTGACGGACTAGCGGGTCCGCGGCCTTTC. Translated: CASSFDGLAGPRPF.

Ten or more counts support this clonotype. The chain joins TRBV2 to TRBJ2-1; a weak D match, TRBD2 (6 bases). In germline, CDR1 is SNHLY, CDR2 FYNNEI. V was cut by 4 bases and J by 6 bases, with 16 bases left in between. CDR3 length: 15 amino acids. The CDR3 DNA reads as TGTGCCAGCAGTGGCGGGGCTAGCTCGGGCAATGAGCAGTTCTTC. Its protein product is CASSGGASSGNEQFF.

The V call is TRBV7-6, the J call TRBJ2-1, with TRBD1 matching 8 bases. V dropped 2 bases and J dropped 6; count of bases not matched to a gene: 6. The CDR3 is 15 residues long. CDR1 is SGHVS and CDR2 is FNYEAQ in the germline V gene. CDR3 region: CASSLRGTGGNEQFF. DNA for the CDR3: TGTGCCAGCAGCTTAAGAGGGACAGGTGGCAATGAGCAGTTCTTC.

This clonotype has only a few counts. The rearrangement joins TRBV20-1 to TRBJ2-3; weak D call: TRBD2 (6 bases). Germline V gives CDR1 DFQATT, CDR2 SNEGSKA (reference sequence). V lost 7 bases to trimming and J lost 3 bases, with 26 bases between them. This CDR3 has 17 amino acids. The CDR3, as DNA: TGCAGTGTAGCCCGATCCCTTCGGGAGAGGGCAACAGATACGCAGTATTTT. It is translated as CSVARSLRERATDTQYF.

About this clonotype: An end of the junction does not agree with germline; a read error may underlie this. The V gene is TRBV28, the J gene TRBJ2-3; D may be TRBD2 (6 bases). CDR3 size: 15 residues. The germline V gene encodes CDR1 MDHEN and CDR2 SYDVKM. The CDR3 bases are TGTGTCAGCAGTTTGTGGGGGAGGAGTACAGATACGCAGTATTTT. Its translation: CVSSLWGRSTDTQYF.

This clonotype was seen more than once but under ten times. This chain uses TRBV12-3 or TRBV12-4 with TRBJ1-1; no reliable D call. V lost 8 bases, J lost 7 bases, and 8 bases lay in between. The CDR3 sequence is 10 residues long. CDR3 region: CASQGNEAFF. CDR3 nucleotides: TGTGCCAGCCAAGGCAATGAAGCTTTCTTT.

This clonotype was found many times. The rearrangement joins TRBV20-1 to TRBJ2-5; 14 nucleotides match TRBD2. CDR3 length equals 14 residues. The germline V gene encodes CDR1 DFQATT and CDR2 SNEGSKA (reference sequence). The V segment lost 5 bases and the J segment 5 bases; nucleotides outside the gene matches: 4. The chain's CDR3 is CSAAGLAGVETQYF. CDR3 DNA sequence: TGCAGTGCTGCGGGACTAGCGGGAGTGGAGACCCAGTACTTC.

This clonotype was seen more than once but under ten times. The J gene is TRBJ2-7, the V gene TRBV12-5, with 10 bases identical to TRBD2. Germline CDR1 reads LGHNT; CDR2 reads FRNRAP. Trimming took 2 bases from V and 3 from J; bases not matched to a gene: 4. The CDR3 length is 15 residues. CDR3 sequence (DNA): TGTGCTAGTGGTTTGATGGGGACTAGCGACTACGAGCAGTACTTC. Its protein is CASGLMGTSDYEQYF.